These T cell receptor beta chains were read from a single sample in a study of Ad26.COV2.S vaccination and SARS-CoV-2 variants. Sequenced by immunoSEQ multiplex PCR; TCRdb stores in-frame clones only, minus some. The sample records about 350,000 clones, around 89% being singletons. The source material was peripheral blood, sampled in a trial of Ad26.COV2.S vaccine versus placebo. The receptors come from a person aged 18-60 years who received the Ad26.COV2.S COVID-19 vaccine or a placebo. Each CDR3 is given with its conserved first and last residue. D genes are given only for firm matches. Rows may omit the clone size; those that give it use once, few, many or a size class.

TGTGCCAGCAAACAAGGGACAGCGAACACTGAAGCTTTCTTT | CASKQGTANTEAFF | . | TRBD1 | TRBV5-5 | 14 | TRBJ1-1
TGTGCCAGCAGCAGACACGGGAGCACCTACGAGCAGTACTTC | CASSRHGSTYEQYF | . | . | TRBV9 | 14 | TRBJ2-7
TGCGCCAGCAGCTTAAGCGGGGGAAATAACAATGAGCAGTTCTTC | CASSLSGGNNNEQFF | . | TRBD2 | TRBV5-1 | 15 | TRBJ2-1
TGTGCCAGCAGCAGGGTTGGGGCCAACGTCCTGACTTTC | CASSRVGANVLTF | . | . | TRBV11-2 | 13 | TRBJ2-6
TGTGCCAGCTCACCAGGGACAGGGGGCGTCTACGAGCAGTACTTC | CASSPGTGGVYEQYF | . | TRBD1 | TRBV18 | 15 | TRBJ2-7
TGTGCCAGTAGTCTTACAGGAGACACTGAAGCTTTCTTT | CASSLTGDTEAFF | . | . | TRBV19 | 13 | TRBJ1-1
TGTGCCAAGTCAGGGGGTTGTAGCAATCAGCCCCAGCATTTT | CAKSGGCSNQPQHF | . | TRBD1 | TRBV27 | 14 | TRBJ1-5
TGTGCCAGCAGTGCGGGCCAGGGTGAATTAGATACGCAGTATTTT | CASSAGQGELDTQYF | once | . | TRBV2 | 15 | TRBJ2-3
TGTGCCAGCAGTCCGAGGGTGGACGGGGAGCTGTTTTTT | CASSPRVDGELFF | . | . | TRBV28 | 13 | TRBJ2-2
TGTGCCAGCAGCTTGAGAGGGCAGGGTGGGAAATCACCCCTCCACTTT | CASSLRGQGGKSPLHF | few | . | TRBV5-6 | 16 | TRBJ1-6
TGTGCCATCAGTGAGTCTGTCGGGGTCGGCTACACCTTC | CAISESVGVGYTF | . | . | TRBV10-3 | 13 | TRBJ1-2
TGTGCCAGCAGCACGGGACGGGGCCTAGAGACCCAGTACTTC | CASSTGRGLETQYF | . | . | TRBV9 | 14 | TRBJ2-5
TGTGCCTGGAGTGTGGGGTCTAGCTTCGAGCAGTACTTC | CAWSVGSSFEQYF | . | . | TRBV30 | 13 | TRBJ2-7
TGTGCCAGCAGATACACCTTTCTGGGGGCGCCCAACTATGGCTACACCTTC | CASRYTFLGAPNYGYTF | many | . | TRBV5-4 | 17 | TRBJ1-2
TGTGCCAGCAGCTTAGCGGCTAGCCCGACGAATGATGAGCAGTTCTTC | CASSLAASPTNDEQFF | once | . | TRBV7-9 | 16 | TRBJ2-1
TGTGCCAGCACTACAGCTACTGGAAACACCATATATTTT | CASTTATGNTIYF | . | . | TRBV2 | 13 | TRBJ1-3
TGTGCCACCGAAAGCGGGGGGGGTTACAATGAGCAGTTCTTC | CATESGGGYNEQFF | . | TRBD2 | TRBV19 | 14 | TRBJ2-1
TGCGCCAGCAGCTTGGCTGGGCTGGAGGAGACCCAGTACTTC | CASSLAGLEETQYF | . | . | TRBV5-1 | 14 | TRBJ2-5
TGTGCCAGCAGTCTACATAAGTGGCAGCCCCAGCATTTT | CASSLHKWQPQHF | . | . | TRBV12-3/TRBV12-4 | 13 | TRBJ1-5
TGTGCCAGCAGTGAATCGAATTTCTATGGCTACACCTTC | CASSESNFYGYTF | . | . | TRBV6-1 | 13 | TRBJ1-2
TGTGCCAGCAGTAACACTCGGGAAAAACTGTTTTTT | CASSNTREKLFF | . | . | TRBV6-2/TRBV6-3 | 12 | TRBJ1-4
TGTGCCAGCAGACCTAGCGCCTACGCGGATCTGTCGTACGAGCAGTACTTC | CASRPSAYADLSYEQYF | . | . | TRBV28 | 17 | TRBJ2-7
TGTGCCAGTAGCAGACTCGGGACACCGTCCTACGAGCAGTACTTC | CASSRLGTPSYEQYF | once | . | TRBV19 | 15 | TRBJ2-7
TGTGCCAGCAGTCCGACGGTTTCCTACAATGAGCAGTTCTTC | CASSPTVSYNEQFF | . | . | TRBV2 | 14 | TRBJ2-1
TGCAGCGTGAGCTACAGGGTCACCAATGAGCAGTTCTTC | CSVSYRVTNEQFF | . | . | TRBV29-1 | 13 | TRBJ2-1
TGTGCCAGCTCATTACAGGGAGATGGCTACACCTTC | CASSLQGDGYTF | . | . | TRBV18 | 12 | TRBJ1-2
TGCGCCAGCAGCAAGGCCTCGAGGGAGACCCAGTACTTC | CASSKASRETQYF | . | . | TRBV5-1 | 13 | TRBJ2-5
TGTGCCAGCAGCCCTAACGTTCTCTCTCGGGACAGGGGGCCCCAGTACTTC | CASSPNVLSRDRGPQYF | . | TRBD1 | TRBV5-5 | 17 | TRBJ2-5
TGCGCCAGCAGCTTGGATAGTTCGGGGGATTACGAGCAGTACTTC | CASSLDSSGDYEQYF | . | . | TRBV5-1 | 15 | TRBJ2-7
TGTGCCAGCAGCACAGGGGGCTATGGTACGGATTTTGAAGCTTTCTTT | CASSTGGYGTDFEAFF | . | TRBD1 | TRBV5-6 | 16 | TRBJ1-1
TGTGCCAGTAGTATTCGGGGAGCGGGCAATCAGCCCCAGCATTTT | CASSIRGAGNQPQHF | . | . | TRBV19 | 15 | TRBJ1-5
TGTGCCAGCTCACCAACGACTAACTCCTACGAGCAGTACTTC | CASSPTTNSYEQYF | . | . | TRBV18 | 14 | TRBJ2-7
TGCGCCAGCAGCTTGGGCCCCCTCACTAGCGGCAGCTCCTACGAGCAGTACTTC | CASSLGPLTSGSSYEQYF | few | TRBD2 | TRBV5-1 | 18 | TRBJ2-7
TGTGCCAGCTACGGACAGTTGAACACTGAAGCTTTCTTT | CASYGQLNTEAFF | . | . | TRBV12-3/TRBV12-4 | 13 | TRBJ1-1
TGTGCCAGCACCATTGTGGGGGGGATCGGGGAGCTGTTTTTT | CASTIVGGIGELFF | once | TRBD2 | TRBV7-2 | 14 | TRBJ2-2
TGTGCCAGCAGTCCGAATTTGGGGGGCAACAGTGAGCAGTTCTTC | CASSPNLGGNSEQFF | . | . | TRBV27 | 15 | TRBJ2-1
TGTGCCAGCTCACCAGGGATCGAGACCCAGTACTTC | CASSPGIETQYF | . | . | TRBV18 | 12 | TRBJ2-5
TGTGCCAGCAGCTTTAATCTACCCGGCACAGATACGCAGTATTTT | CASSFNLPGTDTQYF | once | . | TRBV5-5 | 15 | TRBJ2-3
TGTGCCAGCAGGCGGACCGGGACTGGGCCCCCCGGGGAGCTGTTTTTT | CASRRTGTGPPGELFF | . | . | TRBV27 | 16 | TRBJ2-2
TGTGCCAGCAGCTCCGCCAGGATAGCTGGAGAGCAGTACTTC | CASSSARIAGEQYF | . | . | TRBV21-1 | 14 | TRBJ2-7
TGTGCCAGCAGCTTAAACCAAGACAGGGTAGATACGCAGTATTTT | CASSLNQDRVDTQYF | once | TRBD1 | TRBV7-2 | 15 | TRBJ2-3
TGTGCCAGCAGCTTAAACCCGGGGGCGGCTGGAAACACCATATATTTT | CASSLNPGAAGNTIYF | . | . | TRBV7-3 | 16 | TRBJ1-3
TGTGCCAGCAGGGGACAGGGGGTCCCGAACTATCAGTACTTC | CASRGQGVPNYQYF | . | TRBD1 | TRBV14 | 14 | TRBJ2-7
TGTGCCAGCAGCCTTAGCGGGGGGGGTCACAATGAGCAGTTCTTC | CASSLSGGGHNEQFF | . | TRBD2 | TRBV7-2 | 15 | TRBJ2-1
TGCGCCAGCAGCATTACGGGGCCCCCCTACAATGAGCAGTTCTTC | CASSITGPPYNEQFF | . | . | TRBV5-1 | 15 | TRBJ2-1
TGCAGCGTTGAAGGGGTCGACGGGAGCTCCTACGAGCAGTACTTC | CSVEGVDGSSYEQYF | . | . | TRBV29-1 | 15 | TRBJ2-7
TGTGCCAGCAGCGCAGGGCCTAATGAAAAACTGTTTTTT | CASSAGPNEKLFF | . | . | TRBV9 | 13 | TRBJ1-4
TGTGCCACCAGCAGGGGGACACCCGGCAGTGGCTACACCTTC | CATSRGTPGSGYTF | . | . | TRBV15 | 14 | TRBJ1-2
TGTGCCAGCAGTTTATCGGGCAGCTACGAGCAGTACTTC | CASSLSGSYEQYF | . | . | TRBV27 | 13 | TRBJ2-7
TGTGCCAGCACCGACAGGGGCGTTATGAACACTGAAGCTTTCTTT | CASTDRGVMNTEAFF | . | TRBD1 | TRBV6-6 | 15 | TRBJ1-1
TGTGCCAGCAGTCCCCGACTAGCGTCCTACGAGCAGTACTTC | CASSPRLASYEQYF | . | TRBD2 | TRBV27 | 14 | TRBJ2-7
TGTGCCAGCAGCGTAAAGGCCAGGGGGGATGAGCAGTTCTTC | CASSVKARGDEQFF | . | . | TRBV9 | 14 | TRBJ2-1
TGTGCCAGCAGTTTGCTGGGAATGTACTACAATGAGCAGTTCTTC | CASSLLGMYYNEQFF | . | . | TRBV27 | 15 | TRBJ2-1
TGTGCCAGTAGTATAGACGGGGTGAACACTGAAGCTTTCTTT | CASSIDGVNTEAFF | . | . | TRBV19 | 14 | TRBJ1-1
TGCAGTGCGCCGACAGCTAATGGCTACACCTTC | CSAPTANGYTF | . | . | TRBV20-1 | 11 | TRBJ1-2
TGTGCCAGCAACCGGGGACTCCAAGAGACCCAGTACTTC | CASNRGLQETQYF | . | . | TRBV2 | 13 | TRBJ2-5
TGTGCCAGCAGCTCCAGGAGAACTAGCACAGATACGCAGTATTTT | CASSSRRTSTDTQYF | once | . | TRBV3-1/TRBV3-2 | 15 | TRBJ2-3
TGCGCCAGCAGTGAGACCCTGAGTGGAAGGCAGTTCTTC | CASSETLSGRQFF | . | . | TRBV10-1 | 13 | TRBJ2-1
TGTGCCAGCAGCCCCACAGGGGAGCTTAATGAAAAACTGTTTTTT | CASSPTGELNEKLFF | . | TRBD1 | TRBV7-2 | 15 | TRBJ1-4